The 3 T cell receptor beta chains listed next were all sequenced from one sample in a study of cytomegalovirus exposure and HLA in healthy donors. A multiplex PCR was run with 60 Vbeta primers and 13 Jbeta primers. Profiled with immunoSEQ multiplex PCR; TCRdb holds only in-frame clones, not every one. This table holds about 190,000 clones, about 77% found once. What was sequenced was PBMCs. These receptor sequences come from a woman in her thirties in good health and CMV-seropositive.

V and J are TRBV5-1 and TRBJ2-2, with D unresolved. V lost 0 bases and J 1 base, leaving 7 bases between the germline ends. Germline lookup yields CDR1 SGHRS and CDR2 YFSETQ. CDR3 length: 15 residues. For the CDR3, the DNA is TGCGCCAGCAGCTTGGGTTCTTGGAACACCGGGGAGCTGTTTTTT. Protein: CASSLGSWNTGELFF.

DNA for the CDR3: TGTGCCTGGAGACGATCGACAGCTAACACTGAAGCTTTCTTT. Translation: CAWRRSTANTEAFF. V and J are TRBV30 and TRBJ1-1; D is perhaps TRBD1 (5 bases). V was pared by 3 bases and J by 2 bases, with 13 bases between. The CDR3 runs to 14 residues. CDR1 and CDR2 (germline): GTSNPN, SVGIG (reference sequence).

The chain recombines TRBV4-1 with TRBJ1-2; TRBD1 might be the D (6 bases). CDR3 length: 13 amino acids. The V and J ends lost 4 bases and 5 bases respectively, with 11 bases between them. Germline loops: CDR1 MGHRA, CDR2 YSYEKL. The DNA for the CDR3 is TGCGCCAGCAGCCTAAGGGACACGTATGGCTACACCTTC. It codes for CASSLRDTYGYTF.